A single sample is the source of the 21 T cell receptor beta chains below, sequenced in a study of blood T cells in healthy people across ages. With a J-beta primer mix and a sample-barcoded 5' primer, a second PCR ran about 7 to 11 cycles. MiXCR, run by TCRdb on the 5' RACE reads, gives a single entry per CDR3 protein. The sample holds approximately 600,000 distinct CDR3 sequences, under 70% seen once. Sequences were obtained from blood. Receptor source: a man aged 60 to 69 in good health.

The chain joins TRBV20-1 to TRBJ1-4; D is uncertain. CDR3 size: 16 residues. Trimming left V 0 bases short and J 3 bases short, with 14 bases between. The germline V gene has CDR1 DFQATT and CDR2 SNEGSKA (reference sequence). For the CDR3, the DNA is TGCAGTGCTAGAGACCCGGCCCTATCGTCTAATGAAAAACTGTTTTTT. Its translation: CSARDPALSSNEKLFF.

This sequence joins TRBV6-6 and TRBJ1-2; D may be TRBD1 (6 bases). The CDR3 has 15 amino acids. Per the germline V gene, CDR1 is MNHNY and CDR2 is SVGAGI (reference sequence). Trimming pared 5 bases from V and 6 bases from J, leaving 19 bases between. CDR3 residues: CASSQGRSGADGYTF. The CDR3 DNA is TGTGCCAGCAGTCAAGGCCGGTCGGGGGCTGATGGCTACACCTTC.

This chain connects TRBV6-1 to TRBJ2-7, with no clear D. With 5 bases removed from V and 2 bases from J, the gap between germline ends came to 13 bases. CDR3 length: 14 amino acids. Germline values: CDR1 MNHNS, CDR2 SASEGT. The CDR3 DNA is TGTGCCAGCAGTTCCCCGGAAGTAGCCTACGAGCAGTACTTC. This encodes CASSSPEVAYEQYF.

The CDR3 is CASLPSVPSQETQYF. The CDR3 DNA reads TGTGCCAGCTTACCTTCCGTCCCCTCGCAAGAGACCCAGTACTTC. The chain is built from TRBV18 and TRBJ2-5, with D unclear. Germline-derived CDR1 and CDR2 are KGHSH and LQKENI. This CDR3 contains 15 residues. V lost 7 bases, J lost 2 bases, and 17 bases lay in between. The whole variable domain, remainder taken from reference TRBV18 and TRBJ2-5, is NAGVMQNPRHLVRRRGQEARLRCSPMKGHSHVYWYRQLPEEGLKFMVYLQKENIIDESGMPKERFSAEFPKEGPSILRIQQVVRGDSAAYFCASLPSVPSQETQYFGPGTRLLVL.

In this sample, this clonotype turned up a few times. The gene calls are TRBV20-1 and TRBJ2-3, with D unclear. CDR1 and CDR2 (germline): DFQATT, SNEGSKA (reference sequence). This CDR3 region has 11 residues. V was cut by 2 bases and J by 9 bases, with 9 bases left in between. The CDR3 protein is CSARSLRTQYF. CDR3 in DNA: TGCAGTGCTAGAAGCCTACGGACGCAGTATTTT.

The chain employs TRBV14 and TRBJ2-7, with a weak D call TRBD2 (5 bases). The CDR3 length is 17 residues. Germline V lookup: CDR1 SGHDN, CDR2 FVKESK. Trimming removed 5 bases from V and 2 bases from J, with 22 bases in between. CDR3 coding DNA: TGTGCCAGCAGCAACGAACTCGGCGGGCGATTCCCCTACGAGCAGTACTTC. This translates into CASSNELGGRFPYEQYF.

This clonotype was detected only once. This sequence may be a read error, since a much larger clone differs from it by one base. V is TRBV12-3 or TRBV12-4 and J is TRBJ2-7; D is undetermined. The CDR3 length is 12 residues. The V and J ends lost 2 bases and 5 bases respectively, with 7 bases between them. The CDR3 DNA follows: TGTGCCAGCAGTTTAAGGGCCGACGAGCAGTACTTC. It yields the protein CASSLRADEQYF.

A single count supports this clonotype. J is TRBJ1-1 and V is TRBV20-1, with D possibly being TRBD1 (5 bases). Germline V lookup: CDR1 DFQATT, CDR2 SNEGSKA (reference sequence). V gave up 5 bases and J gave up 1 base, with 14 bases separating them. This CDR3 region has 14 residues. CDR3 protein: CSAAVSGRNTEAFF. The DNA of the CDR3 is TGCAGTGCTGCTGTTTCGGGACGGAACACTGAAGCTTTCTTT.

This rearrangement joins TRBV10-3 to TRBJ2-3, with TRBD1 identical over 7 bases. The CDR3 runs to 13 residues. The V gene end was trimmed by 11 bases and the J gene end by 1 base; junction bases not matched to a gene: 6. CDR1 is ENHRY, CDR2 SYGVKD, per germline. The CDR3 spells CAGSGTGTDTQYF. The DNA of the CDR3 is TGTGCCGGCTCCGGGACAGGCACAGATACGCAGTATTTT.

This chain uses TRBV7-9 with TRBJ1-2, with D maybe TRBD1 (5 bases). Germline lookup yields CDR1 SEHNR and CDR2 FQNEAQ (reference sequence). V gave up 7 bases and J gave up 0 bases, with 15 bases separating them. CDR3 size: 15 residues. CDR3 region: CASNSGAQANYGYTF. CDR3 nucleotide sequence: TGTGCCAGCAACTCCGGGGCCCAAGCTAACTATGGCTACACCTTC.

The chain uses TRBV20-1 and TRBJ2-7; either TRBD1 or TRBD2 may supply D (5 bases each). Per germline, CDR1 DFQATT and CDR2 SNEGSKA (reference sequence). Trimming cost V 2 bases and J 3 bases, with 8 bases left between them. The CDR3 length is 12 residues. For the CDR3, the DNA is TGCAGTGCTAGACAGGGAGACTACGAGCAGTACTTC. Translating gives CSARQGDYEQYF.

CDR3 bases: TGTGCCAGCAGCCTCTCAGGGTTTAGCAATCAGCCCCAGCATTTT. Its translation is CASSLSGFSNQPQHF. This sequence joins TRBV6-2 or TRBV6-3 and TRBJ1-5; D possibly corresponds to TRBD1 (5 bases). The CDR3 runs 15 residues. In germline, CDR1 is MNHEY, CDR2 SVGEGT. Trimming took 6 bases from V and 0 from J, leaving 12 bases between them.

The J gene is TRBJ2-5, the V gene TRBV5-1; D remains unclear. Trimming took off 5 bases at V and 5 bases at J, with 10 bases between the two ends. The CDR3 totals 12 residues. Looked up from germline, CDR1 is SGHRS and CDR2 is YFSETQ. The DNA for the CDR3 is TGCGCCAGCAGAGCTTCTCAGGAGACCCAGTACTTC. It codes for CASRASQETQYF.

V gene TRBV7-9 combines with J gene TRBJ2-3, with a possible D match to TRBD2 (6 bases). The CDR3 is 14 amino acids. The V end was cut by 3 bases, the J end by 2 bases, with 9 bases between. Per germline, CDR1 SEHNR and CDR2 FQNEAQ (reference sequence). This CDR3 is CASSLDYNTDTQYF. In nucleotides, the CDR3 is TGTGCCAGCAGCTTGGACTATAACACAGATACGCAGTATTTT.

The genes are TRBV6-6 and TRBJ2-7; perhaps D is TRBD1 or TRBD2 (5 bases each). The germline V gene encodes CDR1 MNHNY and CDR2 SVGAGI (reference sequence). The CDR3 loop spans 12 amino acids. Trimming stripped 10 bases from V and 5 bases from J, with 15 bases between. Here the CDR3 DNA reads TGTGCCAACAGCTGGGGACGGGACGAGCAGTACTTC. Translation: CANSWGRDEQYF.

J is TRBJ2-7 and V is TRBV6-5; TRBD1 agrees at 7 bases. CDR1 and CDR2 (germline): MNHEY, SVGAGI. J lost 12 bases, V lost 2 bases, and 19 bases had no gene match. There are 16 residues in the CDR3. In nucleotides, the CDR3 is TGTGCCAGCAGTTACCCGACAGGGTTAACCGAAAACATTCGGTACTTC. Its translation: CASSYPTGLTENIRYF.

The J gene is TRBJ2-7, the V gene TRBV7-2, with 8 bases fitting TRBD1. In germline, CDR1 is SGHTA, CDR2 FQGNSA. The CDR3 is made up of 14 amino acids. V was clipped by 5 bases and J by 5 bases; unmatched bases: 8. The CDR3 sequence: CTSSADRDINEQYF. The CDR3 bases are TGTACCAGCAGCGCGGACAGGGATATAAACGAGCAGTACTTC.

This clonotype was seen a handful of times. This chain links TRBV2 with TRBJ1-2; 10 nucleotides align to TRBD1. Germline CDR1 SNHLY, CDR2 FYNNEI. Trimming cost V 1 base and J 8 bases; bases outside gene matches: 10. CDR3 size: 16 residues. The DNA of the CDR3 is TGTGCCAGCAGTGAAGAGGGGGCGACAGGGGGCGGCGGCTACACCTTC. Translation gives CASSEEGATGGGGYTF.

A few counts support this clonotype. V is TRBV5-1 and J is TRBJ2-1, with D possibly TRBD2 on 6 matching bases. In germline, CDR1 is SGHRS, CDR2 YFSETQ. The CDR3 loop spans 14 amino acids. The germline V and J ends were trimmed by 0 bases and 5 bases, with 9 bases remaining between them. CDR3 nucleotides: TGCGCCAGCAGCTTGGTCTCGGGGGACAATGAGCAGTTCTTC. It codes for CASSLVSGDNEQFF.

Note on this clonotype: The junction does not match germline at one end; this may be a read error. The genes are TRBV4-1 and TRBJ2-1, with TRBD1 matching over 10 bases. The germline CDR1 and CDR2 sequences are MGHRA and YSYEKL. The CDR3 consists of 16 residues. The CDR3 nucleotides are TGCCCCAGCAGCCCACGCCCCGGGACAGGGGTCAATGAGCAGTTCTTC. Protein product: CPSSPRPGTGVNEQFF.

V usage is TRBV7-2 and J usage is TRBJ1-1; TRBD1 matches at 7 bases. The germline V gene encodes CDR1 SGHTA and CDR2 FQGNSA. This CDR3 is built from 15 residues. The V gene end was trimmed by 6 bases and the J gene end by 3 bases; junction bases not matched to a gene: 10. The CDR3 loop reads CASSFYQGVDTEAFF. CDR3 nucleotide sequence: TGTGCCAGCAGTTTCTACCAGGGGGTTGACACTGAAGCTTTCTTT.